The clone carrying this TCR beta chain was recorded only once. Its antigen is as yet unknown. The sample is drawn from a study of a mutant IDH1 vaccine in newly diagnosed glioma. As for the study in general: Patients had received radiotherapy, temozolomide, or both previously, most receiving both.

Libraries were prepared by immunoSEQ multiplex PCR; TCRdb keeps only in-frame clonotypes and omits some of them. The table lists 120,000 or so clones, roughly 77% of them singletons. This CDR3 region has 15 residues. Germline CDR1 SNHLY, CDR2 FYNNEI. Trimming took 4 bases from V and 3 from J; bases not matched to a gene: 8. As for time point: week 11, during vaccination. Vaccination comprised doses that each held 300 ug of mutant IDH1 20-mer peptide, plus topical imiquimod. This sequence originates from a man aged 40-50 years with glioma. The sequencing here drew on PBMCs, taken from a glioma patient whose treatment included an IDH1 peptide vaccine. The chain recombines TRBV2 with TRBJ2-5, with TRBD1 identical over 7 bases. The CDR3 sequence: CASSGGQTPKETQYF. CDR3 coding DNA: TGTGCCAGCAGTGGGGGACAGACACCCAAAGAGACCCAGTACTTC.